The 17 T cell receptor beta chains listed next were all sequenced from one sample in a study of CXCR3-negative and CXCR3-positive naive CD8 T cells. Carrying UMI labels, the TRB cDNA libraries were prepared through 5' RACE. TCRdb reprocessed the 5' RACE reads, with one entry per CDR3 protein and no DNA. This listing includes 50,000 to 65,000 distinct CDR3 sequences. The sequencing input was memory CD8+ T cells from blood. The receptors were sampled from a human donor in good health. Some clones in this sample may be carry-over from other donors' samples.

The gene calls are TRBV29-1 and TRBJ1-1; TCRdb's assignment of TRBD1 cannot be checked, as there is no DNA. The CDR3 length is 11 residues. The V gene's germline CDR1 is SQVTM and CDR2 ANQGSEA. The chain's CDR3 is CSVPGGTEAFF.

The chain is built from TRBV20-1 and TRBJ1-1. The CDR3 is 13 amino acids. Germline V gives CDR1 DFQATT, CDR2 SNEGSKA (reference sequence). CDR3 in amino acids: CSAREGGDTEAFF.

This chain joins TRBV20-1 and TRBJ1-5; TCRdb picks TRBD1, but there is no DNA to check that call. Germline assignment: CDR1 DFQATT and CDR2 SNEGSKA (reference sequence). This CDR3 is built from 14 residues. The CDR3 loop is CSALGQGDNQPQHF.

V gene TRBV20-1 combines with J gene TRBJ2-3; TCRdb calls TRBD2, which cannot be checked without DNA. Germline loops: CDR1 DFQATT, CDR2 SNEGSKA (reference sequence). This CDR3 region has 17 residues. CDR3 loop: CSARDSRGGRTTDTQYF.

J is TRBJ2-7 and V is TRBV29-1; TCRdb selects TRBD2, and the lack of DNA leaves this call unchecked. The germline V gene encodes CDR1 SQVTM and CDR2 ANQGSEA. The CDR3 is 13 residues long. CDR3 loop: CSAGLAGSYEQYF.

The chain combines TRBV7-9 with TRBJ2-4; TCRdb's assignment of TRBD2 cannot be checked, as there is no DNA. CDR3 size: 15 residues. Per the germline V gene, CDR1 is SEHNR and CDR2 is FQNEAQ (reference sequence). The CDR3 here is CASSPSGVGKNIQYF.

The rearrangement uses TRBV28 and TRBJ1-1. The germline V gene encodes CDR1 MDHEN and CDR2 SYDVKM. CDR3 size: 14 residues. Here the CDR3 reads CASEGGNQNTEAFF.

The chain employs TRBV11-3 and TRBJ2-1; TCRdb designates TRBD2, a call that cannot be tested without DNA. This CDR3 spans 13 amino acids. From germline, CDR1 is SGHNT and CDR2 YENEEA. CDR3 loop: CASSRAGEDEQFF.

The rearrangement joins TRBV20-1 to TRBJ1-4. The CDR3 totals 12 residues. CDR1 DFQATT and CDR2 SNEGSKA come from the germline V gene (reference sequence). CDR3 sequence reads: CSARDQGSLSVF.

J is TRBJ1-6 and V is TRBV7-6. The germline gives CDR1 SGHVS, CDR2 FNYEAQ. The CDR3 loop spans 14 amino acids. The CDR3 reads CASSFTQEPSPLHF.

CDR3 in amino acids: CSVEAGTPYEQYF. This sequence joins TRBV29-1 and TRBJ2-7. This CDR3 spans 13 amino acids. The germline gives CDR1 SQVTM, CDR2 ANQGSEA.

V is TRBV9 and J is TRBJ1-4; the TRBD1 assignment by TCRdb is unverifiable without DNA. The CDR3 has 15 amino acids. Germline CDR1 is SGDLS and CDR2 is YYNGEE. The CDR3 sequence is CASSLGQGTNEKLFF.

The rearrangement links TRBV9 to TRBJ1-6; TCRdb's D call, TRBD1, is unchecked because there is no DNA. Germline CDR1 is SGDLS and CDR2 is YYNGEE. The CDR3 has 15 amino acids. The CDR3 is CASSPFTGLSSPLHF.

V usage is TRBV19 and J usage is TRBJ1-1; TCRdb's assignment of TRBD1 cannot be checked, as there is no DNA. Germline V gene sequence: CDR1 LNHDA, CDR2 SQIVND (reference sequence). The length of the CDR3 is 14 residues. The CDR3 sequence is CASSIAPMNTEAFF.

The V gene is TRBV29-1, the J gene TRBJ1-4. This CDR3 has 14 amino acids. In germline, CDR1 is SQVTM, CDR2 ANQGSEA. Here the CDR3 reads CSVARVSLNEKLFF.

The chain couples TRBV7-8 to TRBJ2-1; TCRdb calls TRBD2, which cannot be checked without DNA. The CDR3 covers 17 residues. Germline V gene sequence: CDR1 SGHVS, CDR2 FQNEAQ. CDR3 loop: CASSLATSGGSVYEQFF. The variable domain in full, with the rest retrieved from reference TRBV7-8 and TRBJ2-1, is GAGVSQSPRYKVAKRGQDVALRCDPISGHVSLFWYQQALGQGPEFLTYFQNEAQLDKSGLPSDRFFAERPEGSVSTLKIQRTQQEDSAVYLCASSLATSGGSVYEQFFGPGTRLTVL.

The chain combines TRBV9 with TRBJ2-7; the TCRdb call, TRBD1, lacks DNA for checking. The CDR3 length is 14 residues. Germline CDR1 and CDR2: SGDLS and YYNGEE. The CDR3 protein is CASSARGGSYEQYF.